A single sample gave rise to the 8 T cell receptor beta chains below, sequenced in a study of blood T cell repertoires in COVID-19. Using immunoSEQ multiplex PCR, the repertoire was profiled, and TCRdb retains in-frame clones only, with some absent. In the table there are over 40,000 clones, 82% of which are singletons. The specimen sequenced was peripheral blood. Receptors were obtained from a human donor in a cohort sampled during active COVID-19.

The chain couples TRBV12-3 or TRBV12-4 to TRBJ2-7; D gene uncertain. Trimming removed 6 bases at V and 2 bases at J, with 11 bases between. The CDR3 consists of 13 residues. The CDR3 reads CASSRDWAYEQYF. CDR3 coding DNA: TGTGCCAGCAGCCGTGACTGGGCCTACGAGCAGTACTTC.

The rearrangement joins TRBV6-5 to TRBJ1-2; D may be TRBD1 (5 bases). Trimming removed 3 bases from V and 8 bases from J, with 16 bases in between. Germline V gene data show CDR1 as MNHEY and CDR2 as SVGAGI. The CDR3 runs 14 residues. The CDR3 DNA reads as TGTGCCAGCAGTTATCGTCAGGGCCCTGGGGGCTACACCTTC. This translates into CASSYRQGPGGYTF.

This clone was observed a handful of times. The genes are TRBV7-9 and TRBJ1-2; 7 bases map to TRBD1. The junction had 2 bases not matched to a gene; V was cut back by 5 bases and J by 11 bases. The germline CDR1 and CDR2 sequences are SEHNR and FQNEAQ (reference sequence). CDR3 length: 10 amino acids. This chain's CDR3 is CASSPGGYTF. CDR3 DNA: TGTGCCAGCAGCCCAGGGGGTTACACCTTC.

This rearrangement joins TRBV19 to TRBJ1-2; 8 bases are shared with TRBD1. V shed 5 bases and J 4 bases; nucleotides not matched to a gene: 12. In germline, CDR1 is LNHDA, CDR2 SQIVND (reference sequence). The CDR3 extends over 16 amino acids. CDR3 loop: CASSHGQGRQGYGYTF. The CDR3, as DNA: TGTGCCAGTAGTCATGGACAGGGAAGGCAAGGCTATGGCTACACCTTC. Looking up the rest from reference TRBV19 and TRBJ1-2 gives the full variable domain: DGGITQSPKYLFRKEGQNVTLSCEQNLNHDAMYWYRQDPGQGLRLIYYSQIVNDFQKGDIAEGYSVSREKKESFPLTVTSAQKNPTAFYLCASSHGQGRQGYGYTFGSGTRLTVV.

The chain carries TRBV27 and TRBJ1-4, with 7 nucleotides matching TRBD1. The CDR3 has 15 amino acids. V was pared by 4 bases and J by 4 bases, with 6 bases of the junction left unmatched. Germline CDR1 is MNHEY and CDR2 is SMNVEV (reference sequence). The CDR3 coding sequence is TGTGCCAGCAGTTCGGTACAGGGGCTTAATGAAAAACTGTTTTTT. It codes for CASSSVQGLNEKLFF.

This clone came up once. The CDR3 nucleotides are TGCAGCGTTGATTTAGTTCCGAACACTGAAGCTTTCTTT. Amino acids: CSVDLVPNTEAFF. This chain connects TRBV29-1 to TRBJ1-1; no reliable D call. Germline V gene sequence: CDR1 SQVTM, CDR2 ANQGSEA. The CDR3 is made up of 13 amino acids. Trimming pared 3 bases from V and 1 base from J, leaving 9 bases between.

The gene calls are TRBV7-2 and TRBJ2-3, with 15 bases lining up with TRBD2. Per germline, CDR1 SGHTA and CDR2 FQGNSA. Trimming removed 2 bases from V and 0 bases from J; junction bases left unmatched: 3. The length of the CDR3 is 18 residues. The CDR3 loop is CASSLRGLAGGSTDTQYF. In nucleotides, the CDR3 is TGTGCCAGCAGCTTAAGGGGACTAGCGGGGGGTAGCACAGATACGCAGTATTTT.

The chain uses TRBV6-1 and TRBJ2-4; a possible D gene is TRBD1 (6 bases). This CDR3 is built from 16 residues. Germline V lookup: CDR1 MNHNS, CDR2 SASEGT. The ends were cut back, 3 bases at V and 4 bases at J, with 16 bases in the middle. Here the CDR3 reads CASSDRWTDLKNIQYF. The CDR3 nucleotides are TGTGCCAGCAGTGACCGCTGGACAGACTTAAAAAACATTCAGTACTTC.